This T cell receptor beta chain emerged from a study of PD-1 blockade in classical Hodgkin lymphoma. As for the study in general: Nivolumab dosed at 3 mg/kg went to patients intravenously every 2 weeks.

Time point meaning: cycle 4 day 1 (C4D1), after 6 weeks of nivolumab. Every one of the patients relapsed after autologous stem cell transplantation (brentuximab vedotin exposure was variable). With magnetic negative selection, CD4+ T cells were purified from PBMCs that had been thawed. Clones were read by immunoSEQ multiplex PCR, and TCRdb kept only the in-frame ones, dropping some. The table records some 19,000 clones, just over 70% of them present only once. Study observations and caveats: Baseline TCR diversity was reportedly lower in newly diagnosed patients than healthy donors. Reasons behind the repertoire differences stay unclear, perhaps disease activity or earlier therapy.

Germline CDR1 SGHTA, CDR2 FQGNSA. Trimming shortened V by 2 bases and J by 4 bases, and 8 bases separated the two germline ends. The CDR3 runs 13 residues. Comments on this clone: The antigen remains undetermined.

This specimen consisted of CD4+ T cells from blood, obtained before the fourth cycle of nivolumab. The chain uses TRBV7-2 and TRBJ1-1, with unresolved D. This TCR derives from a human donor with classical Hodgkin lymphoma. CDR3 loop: CASSLNRFTEAFF. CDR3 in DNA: TGTGCCAGCAGCTTAAACCGTTTCACTGAAGCTTTCTTT.